This T cell receptor beta chain was observed in a study of Graves' ophthalmopathy and Graves' hyperthyroidism. Study-level results: A classifier, a 13-signature model, separated ophthalmopathy from stable hyperthyroidism with 87.88% sensitivity and about 82% specificity. The blood repertoire also included most expanded thyroid clonotypes above 0.001 frequency.

Moderately to severely active ophthalmopathy under 3 months, CAS at least 3, NOSPECS at least 4. RNA transcripts provided the template for amplifying TCR beta CDR3 regions. Investigators did first-round RT-PCR with HTBI primers, then second-round multiplex PCR. TCRdb itself ran the multiplex PCR reads through MiXCR, one entry per CDR3 protein. Here the sample spans approximately 330,000 distinct CDR3 sequences, 15% to 20% being singletons. CDR3 length: 13 amino acids. V lost 3 bases to trimming and J lost 5 bases, with 11 bases between them. Germline V gene data show CDR1 as SGHDT and CDR2 as YYEEEE. At least ten counts were recorded for this clonotype. Its specificity is unknown.

The rearrangement joins TRBV5-6 to TRBJ2-5, with D possibly being TRBD2 (6 bases). The sequence derives from an adult man with Graves' ophthalmopathy. Sequenced sample: peripheral blood. This CDR3 reads CASSWTTRETQYF. CDR3 DNA: TGTGCCAGCAGCTGGACTACTCGGGAGACCCAGTACTTC.